This T cell receptor beta chain was sequenced for a study of cytomegalovirus exposure and HLA in healthy donors. 60 Vbeta and 13 Jbeta primers were used in PCR. Generated by immunoSEQ multiplex PCR, the TCRdb table keeps only in-frame clones and is missing some. The data hold under 250,000 clones, with roughly 85% observed a single time. This CDR3 comprises 13 residues. Losses at the gene ends were 0 bases for V and 11 bases for J; bases not matched to a gene: 6. Germline V lookup: CDR1 SGHRS, CDR2 YFSETQ. The chain couples TRBV5-1 to TRBJ1-2; 8 nucleotides align to TRBD1. Specimen: PBMCs. The sequence derives from a male donor in good health and CMV-seronegative. The DNA of the CDR3 is TGCGCCAGCAGCTTGGGACAGGGGAGGCTTTACACCTTC. Protein product: CASSLGQGRLYTF. Filled out from reference TRBV5-1 and TRBJ1-2, the complete variable domain reads KAGVTQTPRYLIKTRGQQVTLSCSPISGHRSVSWYQQTPGQGLQFLFEYFSETQRNKGNFPGRFSGRQFSNSRSEMNVSTLELGDSALYLCASSLGQGRLYTFGSGTRLTVV.